The 27 T cell receptor beta chains presented below share a single source sample, sequenced in a study of blood T cell repertoires in COVID-19 (dated by TCRdb to 2020 to 2022). The library came from the immunoSEQ multiplex PCR assay. TCRdb provides this immuneACCESS table in a form limited to in-frame rearrangements. Some clones are lacking; in checked studies, under half of them reflect an unresolved V gene, and why the rest are absent is not known. A total of 55,000 or so clones appear in this sample, roughly 90% of them only once. Roughly 3.4% of the sample belongs to the ten largest clones. Source material: peripheral blood. The source is a man aged 40-49 years with COVID-19, enrolled during active disease.

V is TRBV12-3 or TRBV12-4 and J is TRBJ2-5; unclear D gene. Between the trimmed V and J ends, which lost 6 bases and 5 bases, there was a span of 13 bases. The CDR3 runs 13 residues. CDR3 sequence: CASSPPFRETQYF. The CDR3 nucleotides read TGTGCCAGCAGCCCCCCGTTTCGGGAGACCCAGTACTTC.

This clone rates as medium-sized (0.01 to 0.1%). The J gene is TRBJ2-7, the V gene TRBV6-5; tentatively, D is TRBD2 (6 bases). This CDR3 is built from 15 residues. Germline CDR1 is MNHEY and CDR2 is SVGAGI. Between the trimmed V and J ends, which lost 7 bases and 0 bases, there was a span of 16 bases. Here the CDR3 reads CASKSRFSGSYEQYF. DNA of the CDR3: TGTGCCAGCAAGTCCCGGTTTAGCGGCTCCTACGAGCAGTACTTC.

This clone was recorded once. V gene TRBV24-1 combines with J gene TRBJ2-1; 10 bases fit TRBD2. The trim removed 2 bases at V and 8 bases at J, leaving 5 bases unmatched. The CDR3 runs 15 residues. Germline CDR1 is KGHDR and CDR2 is SFDVKD. In DNA, the CDR3 is TGTGCCACCAGTGATTCCAGCGGGAGGGGAGATGAGCAGTTCTTC. Protein product: CATSDSSGRGDEQFF.

This chain connects TRBV7-2 to TRBJ2-5, with D possibly being TRBD2 (7 bases). Judging by the DNA end, TRBJ2-7 fits better; the J call may be wrong. Germline CDR1 is SGHTA and CDR2 is FQGNSA. The CDR3 contains 13 residues. The CDR3, as DNA: TGTGCCAGCAGCTGGGGGGGACATCTCGAGCAGTACTTC. Translated: CASSWGGHLEQYF.

The rearrangement uses TRBV5-5 and TRBJ1-1; TRBD1 agrees at 7 bases. V lost 4 bases and J lost 3; bases outside the gene matches: 18. The CDR3 is 18 amino acids. From germline, CDR1 is SGHKS and CDR2 YYEKEE (reference sequence). CDR3 DNA sequence: TGTGCCAGCAGCGTGTTTGGCTCGACAGGGAAGGTTGACACTGAAGCTTTCTTT. Its protein product is CASSVFGSTGKVDTEAFF.

This sequence joins TRBV19 and TRBJ2-7; no clear D. With 2 bases removed from V and 2 bases from J, the gap between germline ends came to 13 bases. The germline CDR1 and CDR2 sequences are LNHDA and SQIVND (reference sequence). This CDR3 region has 15 residues. The CDR3: CASSISTRPTYEQYF. CDR3 nucleotides: TGTGCCAGTAGTATATCGACAAGGCCGACCTACGAGCAGTACTTC. The complete variable domain, with remaining parts taken from reference TRBV19 and TRBJ2-7, reads DGGITQSPKYLFRKEGQNVTLSCEQNLNHDAMYWYRQDPGQGLRLIYYSQIVNDFQKGDIAEGYSVSREKKESFPLTVTSAQKNPTAFYLCASSISTRPTYEQYFGPGTRLTVT.

The V gene is TRBV7-3, the J gene TRBJ1-4; D is uncertain. V was cut by 2 bases and J by 2 bases, with 9 bases left in between. Germline V lookup: CDR1 SGHTA, CDR2 FQGTGA. The CDR3 contains 15 residues. The CDR3, as DNA: TGTGCCAGCAGCTTAGGGAGAACGACTAATGAAAAACTGTTTTTT. Its translation: CASSLGRTTNEKLFF.

The CDR3 DNA sequence: TGTGCCAGCAGTGCTAGACAGGTTCTCAATCAGCCCCAGCATTTT. It translates to CASSARQVLNQPQHF. The chain couples TRBV6-6 to TRBJ1-5; TRBD1 might be the D (6 bases). CDR3 length: 15 residues. Germline V gene lookup returns CDR1 MNHNY and CDR2 SVGAGI (reference sequence). V lost 5 bases to trimming and J lost 3 bases, with 14 bases between them.

V and J are TRBV5-1 and TRBJ1-5, with D unclear. The V gene lost 2 bases and the J gene lost 0 bases, with 9 bases spanning the gap. Germline-derived CDR1 and CDR2 are SGHRS and YFSETQ. The length of the CDR3 is 15 residues. The DNA of the CDR3 is TGCGCCAGCAGCTTCGGTACAGATAGCAATCAGCCCCAGCATTTT. Amino acids: CASSFGTDSNQPQHF.

The chain carries TRBV5-1 and TRBJ2-1; 10 nucleotides agree with TRBD1. Germline CDR1 SGHRS, CDR2 YFSETQ. With 4 bases clipped from V and 6 bases from J, the junction kept 7 bases outside the gene matches. This CDR3 has 15 amino acids. The chain's CDR3 is CASSPGQGDRNEQFF. Written as DNA, the CDR3 is TGCGCCAGCAGCCCCGGACAGGGGGATCGCAATGAGCAGTTCTTC. Full variable domain (missing parts from reference TRBV5-1 and TRBJ2-1): KAGVTQTPRYLIKTRGQQVTLSCSPISGHRSVSWYQQTPGQGLQFLFEYFSETQRNKGNFPGRFSGRQFSNSRSEMNVSTLELGDSALYLCASSPGQGDRNEQFFGPGTRLTVL.

This sequence joins TRBV28 and TRBJ1-1, with 8 nucleotides matching TRBD1. The CDR3 totals 15 residues. Germline assignment: CDR1 MDHEN and CDR2 SYDVKM. The V segment lost 5 bases and the J segment 6 bases; nucleotides outside the gene matches: 11. The CDR3 reads CASSLPTGDAAEAFF. CDR3 in DNA: TGTGCCAGCAGTCTCCCGACAGGGGATGCGGCTGAAGCTTTCTTT.

The J gene is TRBJ1-6, the V gene TRBV5-1, with D possibly matching TRBD1 (6 bases). Germline V gene lookup returns CDR1 SGHRS and CDR2 YFSETQ. Between the trimmed V and J ends, which lost 2 bases and 4 bases, there was a span of 10 bases. The CDR3 has 15 amino acids. The CDR3, as DNA: TGCGCCAGCAGCTTACAGGGTGAATATAATTCACCCCTCCACTTT. It specifies CASSLQGEYNSPLHF.

This clone was observed a few times. This rearrangement joins TRBV3-1 (or the pseudogene TRBV3-2) to TRBJ1-2; D not resolved. V dropped 5 bases and J dropped 4 bases, with 14 bases sitting between them. This CDR3 spans 14 amino acids. CDR1 and CDR2 (germline): LGHDT, YNNKEL (reference sequence). In DNA form, the CDR3 reads TGTGCCAGCAGCAATAACCAGGCCTCCTATGGCTACACCTTC. Protein sequence: CASSNNQASYGYTF.

The CDR3 protein is CATSTARQGAYEQYF. The DNA for the CDR3 is TGTGCCACCAGCACCGCACGACAGGGGGCCTACGAGCAGTACTTC. The rearrangement links TRBV15 to TRBJ2-7, with 9 bases identical to TRBD1. Trimming at V came to 4 bases and at J to 2 bases, leaving 6 bases not matched to a gene. CDR1 LNHNV and CDR2 YYDKDF come from the germline V gene (reference sequence). This CDR3 is built from 15 residues.

V is TRBV5-1 and J is TRBJ2-4, with 9 positions matching TRBD1. The germline gives CDR1 SGHRS, CDR2 YFSETQ. CDR3 length: 13 amino acids. The ends lost 4 bases at V and 15 bases at J; junction bases unmatched: 11. Here the CDR3 reads CASSPQTGGVRYF. The CDR3 DNA reads as TGCGCCAGCAGCCCGCAGACAGGGGGGGTTAGGTACTTC. Full variable domain (remainder filled in from reference TRBV5-1 and TRBJ2-4): KAGVTQTPRYLIKTRGQQVTLSCSPISGHRSVSWYQQTPGQGLQFLFEYFSETQRNKGNFPGRFSGRQFSNSRSEMNVSTLELGDSALYLCASSPQTGGVRYFGAGTRLSVL.

The chain is built from TRBV4-1 and TRBJ1-2; TRBD1 might be the D (5 bases). Germline CDR1 reads MGHRA; CDR2 reads YSYEKL. The CDR3 extends over 16 amino acids. V was pared by 3 bases and J by 4 bases, with 18 bases between. The CDR3 sequence: CASSQVEDSGLYGYTF. CDR3 in DNA: TGCGCCAGCAGCCAGGTCGAAGACTCGGGACTCTATGGCTACACCTTC.

The rearrangement uses TRBV30 and TRBJ1-5; D may be TRBD1 (5 bases). V lost 5 bases and J lost 9, with 20 bases in between. The length of the CDR3 is 14 residues. The germline V gene has CDR1 GTSNPN and CDR2 SVGIG (reference sequence). The CDR3 DNA follows: TGTGCCTGGGGAGAGGGGCCGTCAACGGGGCCCCAGCATTTT. Protein: CAWGEGPSTGPQHF.

The V gene is TRBV3-1 (or the pseudogene TRBV3-2), the J gene TRBJ2-1; the D gene is possibly TRBD2 (6 bases). Germline CDR1 and CDR2: LGHDT and YNNKEL (reference sequence). CDR3 length equals 17 residues. Between the trimmed V and J ends, which lost 4 bases and 6 bases, there was a span of 22 bases. CDR3 region: CASSPERRAVFANEQFF. The CDR3 DNA sequence: TGTGCCAGCAGCCCTGAAAGGAGGGCGGTCTTTGCCAATGAGCAGTTCTTC.

This chain links TRBV12-3 or TRBV12-4 with TRBJ2-2; D is unresolved. Trimming removed 4 bases from V and 5 bases from J, with 5 bases in between. The CDR3 length is 12 residues. As DNA, the CDR3 is TGTGCCAGCAGTTCCCGGACCGGGGAGCTGTTTTTT. It translates to CASSSRTGELFF.

V usage is TRBV7-3 and J usage is TRBJ2-2, with D perhaps matching TRBD2 (6 bases). V dropped 1 base and J dropped 4 bases, with 10 bases sitting between them. CDR3 length equals 15 residues. CDR1 and CDR2 from the germline V gene are SGHTA and FQGTGA. The chain's CDR3 is CASSLNFGGTGELFF. The CDR3 DNA is TGTGCCAGCAGCTTAAATTTCGGGGGCACCGGGGAGCTGTTTTTT.

This clone is a singleton in its sample. The chain employs TRBV30 and TRBJ1-3; D is uncertain. CDR1 is GTSNPN and CDR2 is SVGIG in the germline V gene (reference sequence). V lost 3 bases and J lost 4, with 7 bases in between. This CDR3 is built from 12 residues. The CDR3 loop is CAWRVQGNTIYF. CDR3 nucleotides: TGTGCCTGGAGAGTACAGGGAAACACCATATATTTT.

The CDR3 DNA is TGTGCCACCAGTGATCCGTCGGGACAGCTCTCGAACACCGGGGAGCTGTTTTTT. Amino acids: CATSDPSGQLSNTGELFF. This chain links TRBV24-1 with TRBJ2-2; 7 nucleotides agree with TRBD1. Trimming cost V 3 bases and J 0 bases; bases outside gene matches: 9. The CDR3 sequence is 18 residues long. The germline CDR1 and CDR2 sequences are KGHDR and SFDVKD.

The chain employs TRBV20-1 and TRBJ1-2; 8 bases are a match to TRBD1. The V segment lost 3 bases and the J segment 1 base; nucleotides outside the gene matches: 10. The CDR3 spans 16 residues. The germline CDR1 and CDR2 sequences are DFQATT and SNEGSKA (reference sequence). CDR3 in DNA: TGCAGTGCTAGTGGGGGGACAGGAGATCTTAACTATGGCTACACCTTC. It encodes CSASGGTGDLNYGYTF.

The chain combines TRBV7-6 with TRBJ2-1, with a tentative D call TRBD2 (6 bases). In germline, CDR1 is SGHVS, CDR2 FNYEAQ. The V and J ends lost 5 bases and 4 bases respectively, with 15 bases between them. The CDR3 totals 15 residues. In DNA form, the CDR3 reads TGTGCCAGCAGCGCCTCAGACCGGGGGTACAATGAGCAGTTCTTC. It encodes CASSASDRGYNEQFF.

The CDR3 coding sequence is TGTGCCAGCAGCACGGGGGAAAACACCATATATTTT. It translates to CASSTGENTIYF. J is TRBJ1-3 and V is TRBV7-9; a weak D match, TRBD1 (5 bases). V was trimmed by 5 bases and J by 6 bases, leaving 8 bases between them. Looked up from germline, CDR1 is SEHNR and CDR2 is FQNEAQ (reference sequence). This CDR3 is built from 12 residues.

This sequence joins TRBV27 and TRBJ1-1; 9 nucleotides agree with TRBD1. The ends lost 6 bases at V and 4 bases at J; junction bases unmatched: 6. Germline loops: CDR1 MNHEY, CDR2 SMNVEV (reference sequence). The CDR3 spans 14 residues. CDR3 protein: CASRPDRGGTEAFF. The CDR3 DNA follows: TGTGCCAGCAGACCGGACAGGGGCGGCACTGAAGCTTTCTTT.

V gene TRBV11-2 combines with J gene TRBJ2-1, with D uncertain. This CDR3 is 15 amino acids long. Trimming removed 0 bases from V and 6 bases from J, with 12 bases in between. Germline CDR1 is SGHAT and CDR2 is FQNNGV. CDR3 in DNA: TGTGCCAGCAGCTTAGATGTCGGGTTGATCAATGAGCAGTTCTTC. This encodes CASSLDVGLINEQFF.